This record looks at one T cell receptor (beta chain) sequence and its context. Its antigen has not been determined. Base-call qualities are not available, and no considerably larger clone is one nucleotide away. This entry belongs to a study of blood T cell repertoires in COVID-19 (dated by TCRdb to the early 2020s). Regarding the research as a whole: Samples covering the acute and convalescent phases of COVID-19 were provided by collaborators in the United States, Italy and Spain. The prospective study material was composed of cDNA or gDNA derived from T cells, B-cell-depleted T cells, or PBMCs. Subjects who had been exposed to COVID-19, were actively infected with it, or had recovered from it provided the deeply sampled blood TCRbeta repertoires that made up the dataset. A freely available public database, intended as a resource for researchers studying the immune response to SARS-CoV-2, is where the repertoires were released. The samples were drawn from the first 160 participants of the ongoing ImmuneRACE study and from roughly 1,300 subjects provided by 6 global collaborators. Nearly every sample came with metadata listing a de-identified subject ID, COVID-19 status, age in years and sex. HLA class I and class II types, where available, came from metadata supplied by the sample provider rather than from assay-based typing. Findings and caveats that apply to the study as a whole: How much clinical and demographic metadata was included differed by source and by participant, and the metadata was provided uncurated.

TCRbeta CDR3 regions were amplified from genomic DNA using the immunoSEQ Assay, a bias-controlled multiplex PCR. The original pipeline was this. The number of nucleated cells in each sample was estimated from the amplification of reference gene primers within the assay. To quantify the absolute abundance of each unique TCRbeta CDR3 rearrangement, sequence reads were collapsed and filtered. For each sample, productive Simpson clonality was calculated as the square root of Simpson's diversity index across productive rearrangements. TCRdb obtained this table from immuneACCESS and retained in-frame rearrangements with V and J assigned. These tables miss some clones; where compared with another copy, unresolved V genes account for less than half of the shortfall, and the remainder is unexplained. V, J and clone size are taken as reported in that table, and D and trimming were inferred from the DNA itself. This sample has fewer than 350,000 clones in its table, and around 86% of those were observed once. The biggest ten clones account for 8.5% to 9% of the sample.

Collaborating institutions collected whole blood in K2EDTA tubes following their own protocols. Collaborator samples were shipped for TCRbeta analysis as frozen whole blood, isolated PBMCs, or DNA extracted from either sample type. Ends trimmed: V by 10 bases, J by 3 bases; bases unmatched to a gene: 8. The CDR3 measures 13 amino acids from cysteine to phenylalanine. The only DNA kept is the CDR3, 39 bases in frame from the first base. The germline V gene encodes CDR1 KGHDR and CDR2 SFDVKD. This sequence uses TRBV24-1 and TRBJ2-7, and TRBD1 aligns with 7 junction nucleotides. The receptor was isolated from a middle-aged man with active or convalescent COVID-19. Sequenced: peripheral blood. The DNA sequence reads TGTGCCACTACAGGGGCCGGAAGCTACGAGCAGTACTTC. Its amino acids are CATTGAGSYEQYF.